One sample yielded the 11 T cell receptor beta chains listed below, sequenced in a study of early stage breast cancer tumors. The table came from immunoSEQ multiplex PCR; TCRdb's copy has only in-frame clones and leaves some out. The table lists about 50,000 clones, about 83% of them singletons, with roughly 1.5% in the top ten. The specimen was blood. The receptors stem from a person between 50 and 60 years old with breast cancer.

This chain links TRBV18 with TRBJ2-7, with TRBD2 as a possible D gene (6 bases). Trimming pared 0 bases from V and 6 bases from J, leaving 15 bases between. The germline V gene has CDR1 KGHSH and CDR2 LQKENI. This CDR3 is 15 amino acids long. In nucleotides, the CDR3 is TGTGCCAGCTCACCACCGACGGGAGAAGCTTCCGAGCAGTACTTC. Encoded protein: CASSPPTGEASEQYF.

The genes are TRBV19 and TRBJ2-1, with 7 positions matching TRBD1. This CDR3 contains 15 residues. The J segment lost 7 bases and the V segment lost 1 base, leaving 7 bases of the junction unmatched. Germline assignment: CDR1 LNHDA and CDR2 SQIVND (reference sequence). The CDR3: CASSIGTGALNEQFF. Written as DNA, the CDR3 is TGTGCCAGTAGTATAGGAACAGGGGCCTTGAATGAGCAGTTCTTC.

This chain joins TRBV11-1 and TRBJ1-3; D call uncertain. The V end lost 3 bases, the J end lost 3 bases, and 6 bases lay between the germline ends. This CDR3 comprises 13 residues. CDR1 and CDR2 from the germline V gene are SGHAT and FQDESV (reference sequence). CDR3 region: CASSFGYGNTIYF. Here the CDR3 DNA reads TGTGCCAGCAGCTTCGGATATGGAAACACCATATATTTT.

CDR3 in DNA: TGTGCCAGCAGTTCACAGGGGGCGGAGAGTGAAAAACTGTTTTTT. This codes for CASSSQGAESEKLFF. This chain links TRBV28 with TRBJ1-4; 9 nucleotides line up with TRBD1. The CDR3 is made up of 15 amino acids. J gave up 7 bases and V 4 bases, and 7 bases lay outside the gene matches. Germline CDR1 is MDHEN and CDR2 is SYDVKM.

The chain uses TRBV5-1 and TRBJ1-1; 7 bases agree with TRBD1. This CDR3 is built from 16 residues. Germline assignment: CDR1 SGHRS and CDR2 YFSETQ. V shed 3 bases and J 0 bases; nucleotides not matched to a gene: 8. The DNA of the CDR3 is TGCGCCAGCAGCTCCGGGACAGCGAGTATGAACACTGAAGCTTTCTTT. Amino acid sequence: CASSSGTASMNTEAFF.

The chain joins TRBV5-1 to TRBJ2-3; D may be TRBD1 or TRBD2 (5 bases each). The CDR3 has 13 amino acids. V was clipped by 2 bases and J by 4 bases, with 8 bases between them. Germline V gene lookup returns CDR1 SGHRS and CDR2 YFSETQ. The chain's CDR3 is CASSFEGSDTQYF. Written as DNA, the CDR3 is TGCGCCAGCAGCTTCGAGGGGTCAGATACGCAGTATTTT.

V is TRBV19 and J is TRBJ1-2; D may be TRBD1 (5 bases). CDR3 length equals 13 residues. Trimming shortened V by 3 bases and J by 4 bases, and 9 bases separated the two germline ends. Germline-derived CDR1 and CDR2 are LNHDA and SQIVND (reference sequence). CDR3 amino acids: CASSIAGPYGYTF. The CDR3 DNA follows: TGTGCCAGTAGTATTGCAGGGCCCTATGGCTACACCTTC.

CDR3 coding DNA: TGTGCCAGCAGCTTAGTAGGGGGCATTCAAGAGACCCAGTACTTC. This translates into CASSLVGGIQETQYF. This chain joins TRBV7-6 and TRBJ2-5; 7 bases fit TRBD1. The CDR3 length is 15 residues. Per germline, CDR1 SGHVS and CDR2 FNYEAQ. V dropped 1 base and J dropped 2; count of bases not matched to a gene: 4.

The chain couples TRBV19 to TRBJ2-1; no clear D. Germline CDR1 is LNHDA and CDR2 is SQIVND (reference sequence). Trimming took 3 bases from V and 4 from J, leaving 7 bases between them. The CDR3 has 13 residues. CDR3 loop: CASSITAYNEQFF. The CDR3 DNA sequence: TGTGCCAGTAGTATTACGGCTTACAATGAGCAGTTCTTC.

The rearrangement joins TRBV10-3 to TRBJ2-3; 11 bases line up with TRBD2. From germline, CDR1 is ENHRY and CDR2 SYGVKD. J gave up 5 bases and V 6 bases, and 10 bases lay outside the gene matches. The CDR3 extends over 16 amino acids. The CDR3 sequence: CAIRKGSGGAEDTQYF. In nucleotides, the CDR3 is TGTGCCATCAGAAAAGGTAGCGGGGGGGCGGAAGATACGCAGTATTTT.

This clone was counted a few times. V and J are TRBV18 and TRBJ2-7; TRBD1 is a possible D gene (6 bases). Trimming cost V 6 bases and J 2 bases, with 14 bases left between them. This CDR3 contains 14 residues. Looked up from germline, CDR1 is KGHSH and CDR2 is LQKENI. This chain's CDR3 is CASSPDRFPYEQYF. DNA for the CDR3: TGTGCCAGCTCCCCCGACAGGTTTCCCTACGAGCAGTACTTC.